This T cell receptor beta chain was retrieved from a study of T cells in Graves' hyperthyroidism and ophthalmopathy. This clonotype was detected ten times or more. The CDR3 is made up of 13 amino acids. Trimming stripped 8 bases from V and 5 bases from J, with 13 bases between. The germline CDR1 and CDR2 sequences are ENHRY and SYGVKD. The CDR3 regions of TCR beta were amplified from RNA transcripts. Researchers ran a first-round RT-PCR on the TCR CDR3 using the HTBI primer set. One entry per CDR3 protein, called by TCRdb with MiXCR from the multiplex PCR reads. The top ten hold 9.5% to 11% of the sample, which has about 380,000 distinct CDR3 sequences, 11% to 15% seen once. Patients with uncontrolled infections, other autoimmune diseases, pregnancy or lactation were excluded. Diagnosing involved the use of clinical symptoms, serum thyroxine and TRAb, thyroid ultrasound and orbital computed tomography.

The clonotype was recovered from a woman in her sixties with Graves' hyperthyroidism. The chain has TRBV10-3 and TRBJ1-5; D remains unclear. The sample was blood. CDR3 residues: CAIGPDGDQPQHF. The CDR3 DNA reads as TGTGCCATCGGCCCGGACGGCGATCAGCCCCAGCATTTT.